The sequence of this TCR beta chain was determined in a study of beta chain features in type 1 diabetes. General observations from the study: A closer apparent resemblance between naive, central memory and Treg TCRB repertoires was seen in patients than in healthy donors. Type 1 diabetes patients had TCRB CDR3s that were shorter (moderately but significantly so) in all four CD4+ subsets.

Concerning this clone: What it binds is unknown.

The ends lost 4 bases at V and 7 bases at J; junction bases unmatched: 6. CDR3 size: 13 residues. The germline gives CDR1 SGHTA, CDR2 FQGNSA. Sorted populations were all over 95% pure. The isolated RNA, all of it, was reverse transcribed, so expressed TCRB transcripts were what got sequenced. Clones were sequenced by immunoSEQ multiplex PCR, and TCRdb holds only the in-frame ones, with some missing. The data contain hundreds of thousands of clones, 25% to 35% of them singletons. Sample: naive CD4+ T cells from blood. The chain carries TRBV7-2 and TRBJ1-2; 7 bases are a match to TRBD1. The receptor comes from a man between 18 and 35 years old in good health. The CDR3, as DNA: TGTGCCAGCAGCTCTAGAGACAGGGCTGGCTACACCTTC. This encodes CASSSRDRAGYTF.